A single sample is the source of the 4 T cell receptor beta chains below, sequenced in a study of radiation and T cells in renal cell carcinoma. Produced via immunoSEQ multiplex PCR; TCRdb's table is partial and in-frame only. This table holds about 140,000 clones, roughly 80% found once. The time point was: baseline pretreatment blood. Treatment in this sample: 15 Gy SBRT to primary tumor, nephrectomy 4 weeks later. Here the sequenced sample was blood, taken from a patient whose treatment included radiotherapy and nephrectomy. The source of these receptors is a woman between 45 and 60 years old with renal cell carcinoma.

The J gene is TRBJ2-2, the V gene TRBV19; possibly TRBD2 for D (6 bases). Germline V gene sequence: CDR1 LNHDA, CDR2 SQIVND (reference sequence). The CDR3 is made up of 16 amino acids. The ends were cut back, 3 bases at V and 6 bases at J, with 17 bases in the middle. The CDR3 DNA is TGTGCCAGTAGTATTTATCGGAGCCCGGGGGCCGGGGAGCTGTTTTTT. Translation: CASSIYRSPGAGELFF.

The DNA of the CDR3 is TGTGCCAGAAGCTTGGACGACAGGCGAACCTACGAGCAGTACTTC. It yields the protein CARSLDDRRTYEQYF. The chain couples TRBV5-3 to TRBJ2-7; D perhaps matches TRBD1 (6 bases). TRBV5-3 is given ORF status, its function remaining uncertain. Trimming left V 0 bases short and J 2 bases short, with 12 bases between. The CDR3 extends over 15 amino acids.

This sequence joins TRBV15 and TRBJ1-3; no firm D call. CDR1 and CDR2 (germline): LNHNV, YYDKDF (reference sequence). The CDR3 length is 15 residues. The ends were cut back, 0 bases at V and 2 bases at J, with 8 bases in the middle. DNA of the CDR3: TGTGCCACCAGCAGAGATAGAGGACCTGGAAACACCATATATTTT. Its translation is CATSRDRGPGNTIYF.

The chain joins TRBV4-3 to TRBJ2-7; 10 bases agree with TRBD2. Germline assignment: CDR1 LGHNA and CDR2 YSLEER. The ends lost 3 bases at V and 4 bases at J; junction bases unmatched: 3. The CDR3 loop spans 14 amino acids. CDR3 DNA sequence: TGCGCCAGCAGCCAGGAGCGGGAGGGGTACGAGCAGTACTTC. Protein product: CASSQEREGYEQYF.